The rows below give T cell receptor beta chains drawn from one sample of a study of STAT5B mutations in CD4+ large granular lymphocyte leukemia. Assay used: immunoSEQ multiplex PCR; TCRdb lists only in-frame clones, some missing. Of some 38,000 clones listed, approximately 72% were seen once; the top ten hold approximately 0.53%. Source material: CD4+ T cells from blood buffy coats. The receptor set was obtained from a human donor in good health. CDR3s include the opening cysteine and the closing phenylalanine or tryptophan. Fields, in order: V gene, clone size, J gene, D gene, CDR3 DNA, CDR3 protein. D genes are given only for firm matches. Clone size appears in some rows only: once, few, many, or a class for an expanded clone.

v_call: TRBV9
clone_size: NA
j_call: TRBJ2-3
d_call: TRBD1
cdr3_nt: TGTGCCAGCAGCCCTACCTCCGGGACAGGGTACACAGATACGCAGTATTTT
cdr3_aa: CASSPTSGTGYTDTQYF

v_call: TRBV11-2
clone_size: once
j_call: TRBJ2-3
d_call: NA
cdr3_nt: TGTGCCAGCAGCTTAGGCCACTGGGGTTACACAGATACGCAGTATTTT
cdr3_aa: CASSLGHWGYTDTQYF

v_call: TRBV6-5
clone_size: NA
j_call: TRBJ2-7
d_call: TRBD2
cdr3_nt: TGTGCCAGCAGAACTAGCGGGAGCTCCTACGAGCAGTACTTC
cdr3_aa: CASRTSGSSYEQYF

v_call: TRBV7-2
clone_size: NA
j_call: TRBJ2-1
d_call: NA
cdr3_nt: TGTGCCAGCAGCTTAGCGGGGGGTACCTACAATGAGCAGTTCTTC
cdr3_aa: CASSLAGGTYNEQFF

v_call: TRBV19
clone_size: NA
j_call: TRBJ2-1
d_call: NA
cdr3_nt: TGTGCCAGTAGTATAGGCGGTGGACGGGATGAGCAGTTCTTC
cdr3_aa: CASSIGGGRDEQFF

v_call: TRBV6-5
clone_size: once
j_call: TRBJ2-3
d_call: NA
cdr3_nt: TGTGCCAGCAAGGGGTTTGGCACAGATACGCAGTATTTT
cdr3_aa: CASKGFGTDTQYF

v_call: TRBV7-9
clone_size: NA
j_call: TRBJ2-3
d_call: TRBD2
cdr3_nt: TGTGCCAGCAGGATACTAGCGGGAGTGACAGATACGCAGTATTTT
cdr3_aa: CASRILAGVTDTQYF

v_call: TRBV2
clone_size: few
j_call: TRBJ2-7
d_call: NA
cdr3_nt: TGTGCCACTACCCAACAAGCCATAGCCTACGAGCAGTACTTC
cdr3_aa: CATTQQAIAYEQYF

v_call: TRBV7-9
clone_size: few
j_call: TRBJ1-3
d_call: NA
cdr3_nt: TGTGCCAGCAGCTTCGGATCCACGGGCCTCTGGGATTTT
cdr3_aa: CASSFGSTGLWDF

v_call: TRBV19
clone_size: NA
j_call: TRBJ1-1
d_call: NA
cdr3_nt: TGTGCCAGTAGGGACAGAGACACTGAAGCTTTCTTT
cdr3_aa: CASRDRDTEAFF

v_call: TRBV19
clone_size: NA
j_call: TRBJ2-5
d_call: TRBD2
cdr3_nt: TGTGCCAGTAGCTTTCGGACTAGCGGTAAAGAGACCCAGTACTTC
cdr3_aa: CASSFRTSGKETQYF

v_call: TRBV5-6
clone_size: NA
j_call: TRBJ2-3
d_call: NA
cdr3_nt: TGTGCCAGCAGCACCCCACTCACAGATACGCAGTATTTT
cdr3_aa: CASSTPLTDTQYF

v_call: TRBV7-8
clone_size: NA
j_call: TRBJ2-5
d_call: NA
cdr3_nt: TGTGCCAGCAGCTTAGAGCTGTTCCGAGAGACCCAGTACTTC
cdr3_aa: CASSLELFRETQYF

v_call: TRBV7-2
clone_size: NA
j_call: TRBJ2-3
d_call: NA
cdr3_nt: TGTGCCAGCAGCTTATTGCGGGCCAGCACAGATACGCAGTATTTT
cdr3_aa: CASSLLRASTDTQYF

v_call: TRBV5-1
clone_size: NA
j_call: TRBJ2-1
d_call: TRBD1
cdr3_nt: TGCGCCAGCAGCTCGGGACAGGGGGCGGATGAGCAGTTCTTC
cdr3_aa: CASSSGQGADEQFF

v_call: TRBV29-1
clone_size: NA
j_call: TRBJ1-5
d_call: NA
cdr3_nt: TGCAGCGTTGGGCAACTCAATCAGCCCCAGCATTTT
cdr3_aa: CSVGQLNQPQHF

v_call: TRBV7-9
clone_size: NA
j_call: TRBJ2-7
d_call: TRBD1
cdr3_nt: TGTGCCAGCAGCTTACGCTCAGGGGGCGAGCAGTACTTC
cdr3_aa: CASSLRSGGEQYF

v_call: TRBV5-1
clone_size: NA
j_call: TRBJ2-2
d_call: TRBD1
cdr3_nt: TGCGCCAGCAGCTTGACGGGACAGGTCGACACCGGGGAGCTGTTTTTT
cdr3_aa: CASSLTGQVDTGELFF

v_call: TRBV5-1
clone_size: medium-sized
j_call: TRBJ2-5
d_call: NA
cdr3_nt: TGCGCCAGCAAGATATGGGGGGCAGAGACCCAGTACTTC
cdr3_aa: CASKIWGAETQYF

v_call: TRBV29-1
clone_size: NA
j_call: TRBJ2-1
d_call: TRBD2
cdr3_nt: TGCAGCGTTGGGGCTAGCGGGGCCTACAATGAGCAGTTCTTC
cdr3_aa: CSVGASGAYNEQFF

v_call: TRBV5-4
clone_size: NA
j_call: TRBJ2-1
d_call: TRBD2
cdr3_nt: TGTGCCAGCAGCCCTGGACTAGCGGGACATAATGAGCAGTTCTTC
cdr3_aa: CASSPGLAGHNEQFF

v_call: TRBV10-1
clone_size: NA
j_call: TRBJ2-3
d_call: TRBD2
cdr3_nt: TGCGCCAGCAGTGAGTGTCGAGCGGGAGAGGGAGATACGCAGTATTTT
cdr3_aa: CASSECRAGEGDTQYF

v_call: TRBV27
clone_size: few
j_call: TRBJ1-1
d_call: TRBD1
cdr3_nt: TGTGCCAGCATCGGGGGACAGGCGAACACTGAAGCTTTCTTT
cdr3_aa: CASIGGQANTEAFF

v_call: TRBV5-6
clone_size: NA
j_call: TRBJ2-3
d_call: NA
cdr3_nt: TGTGCCAGCAGCTTACGGGAGTACACAGATACGCAGTATTTT
cdr3_aa: CASSLREYTDTQYF

v_call: TRBV7-2
clone_size: NA
j_call: TRBJ1-6
d_call: NA
cdr3_nt: TGTGCCAGCAGCTTACACCCGGGGGCAGCTAATTCACCCCTCCACTTT
cdr3_aa: CASSLHPGAANSPLHF

v_call: TRBV7-2
clone_size: NA
j_call: TRBJ2-1
d_call: TRBD1
cdr3_nt: TGTGCCAGCAGCCCACAGACAGGGGAGGATGAGCAGTTCTTC
cdr3_aa: CASSPQTGEDEQFF

v_call: TRBV6-1
clone_size: NA
j_call: TRBJ1-1
d_call: TRBD1
cdr3_nt: TGTGCCAGCAGCCGACAGACAGGGAGGGACACTGAAGCTTTCTTT
cdr3_aa: CASSRQTGRDTEAFF

v_call: TRBV5-1
clone_size: NA
j_call: TRBJ2-2
d_call: TRBD2
cdr3_nt: TGCGCCAGCAGCTTGAATGGACTAGCGGGAGAGGGGACCGGGGAGCTGTTTTTT
cdr3_aa: CASSLNGLAGEGTGELFF

v_call: TRBV29-1
clone_size: few
j_call: TRBJ1-3
d_call: TRBD1
cdr3_nt: TGCAGCGCTGTAGGACAGGCCTCTGGAAACACCATATATTTT
cdr3_aa: CSAVGQASGNTIYF

v_call: TRBV7-9
clone_size: NA
j_call: TRBJ2-1
d_call: NA
cdr3_nt: TGTGCCAGCAGCTTAGTTGGCAATGAGCAGTTCTTC
cdr3_aa: CASSLVGNEQFF

v_call: TRBV6-6
clone_size: NA
j_call: TRBJ1-2
d_call: NA
cdr3_nt: TGTGCCAGCAGTTATGGGGGCTATGGCTACACCTTC
cdr3_aa: CASSYGGYGYTF

v_call: TRBV6-6
clone_size: NA
j_call: TRBJ1-2
d_call: TRBD1
cdr3_nt: TGTGCCAGCAGCGCGGGACAGTTCTATGGCTACACCTTC
cdr3_aa: CASSAGQFYGYTF

v_call: TRBV18
clone_size: once
j_call: TRBJ2-5
d_call: NA
cdr3_nt: TGTGCCAGCTCACCACAGGGCGGAGAGACCCAGTACTTC
cdr3_aa: CASSPQGGETQYF

v_call: TRBV5-1
clone_size: few
j_call: TRBJ1-3
d_call: TRBD1
cdr3_nt: TGCGCCAGCAGCTCCCAGACAGGGGGCTCTGGAAACACCATATATTTT
cdr3_aa: CASSSQTGGSGNTIYF

v_call: TRBV5-1
clone_size: NA
j_call: TRBJ1-2
d_call: NA
cdr3_nt: TGCGCCAGCAGCTGGGACGCCAACACTAACTATGGCTACACCTTC
cdr3_aa: CASSWDANTNYGYTF

v_call: TRBV7-7
clone_size: NA
j_call: TRBJ1-2
d_call: NA
cdr3_nt: TGTGCCAGCAGCCCACTCGGGTCTTCCTATGGCTACACCTTC
cdr3_aa: CASSPLGSSYGYTF

v_call: TRBV9
clone_size: NA
j_call: TRBJ2-7
d_call: TRBD2
cdr3_nt: TGTGCCAGCAGCCCCCGACTAGCGGCCCTAGGCGAGCAGTACTTC
cdr3_aa: CASSPRLAALGEQYF

v_call: TRBV2
clone_size: NA
j_call: TRBJ2-1
d_call: NA
cdr3_nt: TGTGCCAGCCGCCGGGACTGGGGAAAAAATGAGCAGTTCTTC
cdr3_aa: CASRRDWGKNEQFF

v_call: TRBV2
clone_size: NA
j_call: TRBJ2-5
d_call: TRBD1
cdr3_nt: TGTGCCAGCCGGGACAGTGAACTGTCACATGAGACCCAGTACTTC
cdr3_aa: CASRDSELSHETQYF

v_call: TRBV18
clone_size: NA
j_call: TRBJ2-2
d_call: NA
cdr3_nt: TGTGCCAGCTCACTCATACAGGGATCCACCGGGGAGCTGTTTTTT
cdr3_aa: CASSLIQGSTGELFF

v_call: TRBV7-7
clone_size: NA
j_call: TRBJ2-2
d_call: NA
cdr3_nt: TGTGCCAGCAGCCTGACGTCGAACACCGGGGAGCTGTTTTTT
cdr3_aa: CASSLTSNTGELFF

v_call: TRBV18
clone_size: NA
j_call: TRBJ1-1
d_call: NA
cdr3_nt: TGTGCCAGCTCACCATCGGCCGAGGGTCCTGAAGCTTTCTTT
cdr3_aa: CASSPSAEGPEAFF

v_call: TRBV11-2
clone_size: NA
j_call: TRBJ1-2
d_call: TRBD1
cdr3_nt: TGTGCCAGCAGCCGTTCAGGGACAGGAGCTAACTATGGCTACACCTTC
cdr3_aa: CASSRSGTGANYGYTF

v_call: TRBV10-2
clone_size: large
j_call: TRBJ2-7
d_call: NA
cdr3_nt: TGCGCCAGCAGTGGTGGCTCCAAGCGCTACGAGCAGTACTTC
cdr3_aa: CASSGGSKRYEQYF

v_call: TRBV19
clone_size: NA
j_call: TRBJ2-2
d_call: TRBD2
cdr3_nt: TGTGCCAGTAGTATCGGACTAGCGGGAGTCCCCGGGGAGCTGTTTTTT
cdr3_aa: CASSIGLAGVPGELFF

v_call: TRBV18
clone_size: few
j_call: TRBJ2-7
d_call: TRBD1
cdr3_nt: TGTGCCAGCTCACCTGGGACAGGGGACTACGAGCAGTACTTC
cdr3_aa: CASSPGTGDYEQYF

v_call: TRBV5-3
clone_size: NA
j_call: TRBJ2-6
d_call: TRBD1
cdr3_nt: TGTGCCAGAAGCTCCCAGGACAGGGCCTTCCTCTCTGGGGCCAACGTCCTGACTTTC
cdr3_aa: CARSSQDRAFLSGANVLTF